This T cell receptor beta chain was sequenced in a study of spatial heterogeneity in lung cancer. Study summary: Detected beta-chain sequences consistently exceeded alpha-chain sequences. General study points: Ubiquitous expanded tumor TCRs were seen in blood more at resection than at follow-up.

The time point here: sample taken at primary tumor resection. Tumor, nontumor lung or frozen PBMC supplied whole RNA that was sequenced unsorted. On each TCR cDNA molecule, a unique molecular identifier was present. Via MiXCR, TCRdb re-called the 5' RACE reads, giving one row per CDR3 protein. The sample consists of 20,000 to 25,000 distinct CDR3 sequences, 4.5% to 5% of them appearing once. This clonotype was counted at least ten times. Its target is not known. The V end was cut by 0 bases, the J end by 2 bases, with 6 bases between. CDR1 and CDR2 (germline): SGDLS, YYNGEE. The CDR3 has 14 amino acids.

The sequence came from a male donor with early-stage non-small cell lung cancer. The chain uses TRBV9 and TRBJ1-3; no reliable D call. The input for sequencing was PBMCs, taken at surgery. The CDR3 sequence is CASSVGWAGNTIYF. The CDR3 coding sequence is TGTGCCAGCAGCGTAGGCTGGGCTGGAAACACCATATATTTT. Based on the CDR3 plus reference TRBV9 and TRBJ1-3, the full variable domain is DSGVTQTPKHLITATGQRVTLRCSPRSGDLSVYWYQQSLDQGLQFLIQYYNGEERAKGNILERFSAQQFPDLHSELNLSSLELGDSALYFCASSVGWAGNTIYFGEGSWLTVV.